This T cell receptor (beta chain) appears in the sequencing data of a study of tumor-infiltrating lymphocytes in primary liver carcinoma (dated by TCRdb to 2015 to 2018). Context from the whole study: About five patients with histopathologically diagnosed primary liver carcinoma underwent surgical resection in China between November 2015 and March 2016. Of the five patients (three men and two women, aged 30 to 69 years), four had hepatocellular carcinoma and one had combined HCC and intrahepatic cholangiocarcinoma. Technical replicate repertoires showed high reproducibility, with mean shared-clone rates roughly 0.87 and correlation coefficients above 0.95. Tumors of the five patients were stage T1-T3 N0M0 with maximum diameters of about 4.2 to 10 cm. A total of some 35 specimens from 5 patients went through TCRbeta repertoire sequencing, namely 25 tumor regions, 5 adjacent noncancerous liver tissues and 5 peripheral blood samples. Across five regions of each liver tumor, along with adjacent normal tissue and blood, the study brought together TCRbeta repertoire sequencing, expression microarrays and whole-exome sequencing. Each sample produced about 3.5 to 8 million productive TCRbeta reads, and read depth showed no significant difference between tissue types.

Taken from cysteine to phenylalanine, the CDR3 has 13 residues. Just CDR3 DNA is preserved here, 39 bases in frame from base 1. The germline V gene provides CDR1 SQVTM and CDR2 ANQGSEA. V is cut by 3 bases and J by 2 bases, and the space between the germline ends is 11 bases. This clonotype has ten or more counts. The target of this receptor is not known. It has no much larger one-base neighbor in the sample; base qualities were not kept. The paper as a whole reports these results and caveats: The study included only a few patients, and the authors note findings should be validated in a larger study. A significantly larger repertoire fraction was made up by the top 250 clones in tumors than in blood (p = 0.039). Consistent with antigen-driven expansion, pairs of tumor regions showed higher repertoire overlap (mean roughly 35%) than either tumor-adjacent pairs (around 17%) or tumor-blood pairs (around 15%). Only the TCR beta chain was sequenced, so true repertoire diversity is likely underestimated because unpaired alpha chains were not captured. Because the samples were bulk and unsorted, CD4+ and CD8+ T cell repertoires could not be compared.

TCRbeta-specific cDNA was reverse-transcribed from roughly 500 ng total RNA using a constant-region primer and ProtoScript II reverse transcriptase. Construction of the TCRbeta libraries relied on three nested rounds of multiplex PCR, following a slightly modified ARM-PCR procedure. Each of the first two PCR rounds ran for around 10 cycles using multiplex TRBV1-TRBV30 forward primers together with a Cbeta reverse primer. Sample barcodes and Illumina adapters were added in a final 25-cycle PCR with Deep VentR polymerase. Before sequencing, amplicons between 200 and 500 bp were purified from gel using a QIAquick gel extraction kit. The TCRbeta amplicons were sequenced with 250-bp paired-end reads on an Illumina HiSeq 2500. From the authors' description of their analysis: Quality trimming of reads was performed with Trimmomatic v0.33, and paired reads were merged with FLASH v1.2.11 so that full CDR3 sequences could be recovered. V, D and J germline segments were assigned to the rearranged TCRbeta sequences using MiGEC v1.2.1b. Clonotype statistics and Shannon-Wiener diversity indices were calculated with VDJtools v1.0.0. To cut down on sampling bias, every analysis after diversity analysis relied on just the 250 most abundant clonotypes from each sample. TCRdb reran the public reads through fastp at Q25 and MiXCR, keeping productive beta chains. Rows with a matching CDR3 protein are joined into one entry that keeps the most common DNA and genes. TCRdb, not the authors, supplied the V and J calls. The sample table shows some 190,000 distinct CDR3 sequences, and around 60% are seen once. 65% to 80% of the sample goes to the ten largest clones.

TRIzol reagent was used to extract blood RNA from unsorted whole blood, while the DNeasy Blood & Tissue kit provided the germline DNA. At the time of sampling, the patients had chronic HBV infection and had not received any treatment. Around 3.9 milliliters of peripheral blood were collected into K2EDTA tubes before surgery. The sequencing input was peripheral blood. The clonotype originates from a man aged 35-49 years with primary liver carcinoma and hepatitis B virus infection. The rearranged segments are TRBV29-1 and TRBJ2-7; the D gene is perhaps TRBD1, from 7 matching bases. CDR3 sequence: CSVDTGEAYEQYF. The DNA sequence follows: TGCAGCGTTGATACAGGGGAGGCCTACGAGCAGTACTTC.